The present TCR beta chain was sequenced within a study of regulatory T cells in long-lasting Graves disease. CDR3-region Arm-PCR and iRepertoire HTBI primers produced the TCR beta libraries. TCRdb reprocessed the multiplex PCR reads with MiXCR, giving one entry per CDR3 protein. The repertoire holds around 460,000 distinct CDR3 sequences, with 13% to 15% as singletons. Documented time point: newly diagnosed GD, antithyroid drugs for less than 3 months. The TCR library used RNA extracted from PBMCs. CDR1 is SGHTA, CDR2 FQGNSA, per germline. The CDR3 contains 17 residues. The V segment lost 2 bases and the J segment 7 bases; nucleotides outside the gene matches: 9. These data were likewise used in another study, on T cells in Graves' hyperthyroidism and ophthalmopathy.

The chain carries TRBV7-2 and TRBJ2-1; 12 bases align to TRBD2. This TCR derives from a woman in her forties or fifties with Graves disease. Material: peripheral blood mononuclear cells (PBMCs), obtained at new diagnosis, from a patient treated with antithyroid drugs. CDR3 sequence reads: CASSLLAGGPGGNEQFF. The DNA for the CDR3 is TGTGCCAGCAGCTTACTAGCGGGAGGGCCGGGCGGAAATGAGCAGTTCTTC.